The entry below describes one T cell receptor beta chain. This record comes from a study of blood T cell repertoires in COVID-19. The wider study: The study drew acute and convalescent COVID-19 samples from the United States, Italy and Spain. Sample material is recorded as cDNA or gDNA derived from T cells, B-cell-depleted T cells, or PBMCs.

Produced via immunoSEQ multiplex PCR; TCRdb's table is partial and in-frame only. The profile shows roughly 40,000 clones, 65% to 80% of them singletons. Trimming stripped 6 bases from V and 7 bases from J, with 10 bases between. The germline gives CDR1 MNHEY, CDR2 SVGAGI. The CDR3 is 12 amino acids. The TCR was taken from an elderly man with acute or convalescent COVID-19. The rearrangement joins TRBV6-5 to TRBJ1-5, with a weak D call TRBD1 (6 bases). Sequencing was performed on peripheral blood. CDR3: CASRGTGQPQHF. The DNA for the CDR3 is TGTGCCAGCAGGGGAACAGGGCAGCCCCAGCATTTT.